This entry lists 24 T cell receptor beta chains sequenced from one sample in a study of T-cell memory formation after mild COVID-19. TCRdb used MiXCR to reprocess the 5' RACE reads, holding one entry per CDR3 protein. The sample lists approximately 180,000 distinct CDR3 sequences, 16% seen once, with approximately 2% in the top ten. Sequenced material: PBMCs or a T cell subset sorted from them (not recorded which). All receptors derive from an adult woman who had mild COVID-19 (a few samples of this study predate the infection). Cell type and time point are not known.

This clonotype was detected only a few times. The rearrangement uses TRBV12-3 or TRBV12-4 and TRBJ1-2; D is possibly TRBD1 (6 bases). The CDR3 loop spans 16 amino acids. V was cut by 5 bases and J by 4 bases, with 20 bases left in between. CDR3 protein: CASSPRNRVQVYGYTF. Here the CDR3 DNA reads TGTGCCAGCAGTCCCCGGAACAGGGTCCAAGTCTATGGCTACACCTTC.

This clonotype came up a few times. The DNA of the CDR3 is TGTGCCAGCAGCCTAGGTGGGGGGTCTCAAGAGACCCAGTACTTC. Amino acids: CASSLGGGSQETQYF. The chain joins TRBV11-3 to TRBJ2-5; D might be TRBD2 (6 bases). Germline CDR1 and CDR2: SGHNT and YENEEA. This CDR3 is 15 amino acids long. The ends were cut back, 5 bases at V and 2 bases at J, with 15 bases in the middle.

This clonotype appeared a single time. V usage is TRBV18 and J usage is TRBJ2-1; D may be TRBD2 (5 bases). The ends were cut back, 5 bases at V and 7 bases at J, with 12 bases in the middle. Germline loops: CDR1 KGHSH, CDR2 LQKENI. This CDR3 is 13 amino acids long. The CDR3 sequence is CASSTGLGNEQFF. CDR3 nucleotides: TGTGCCAGCTCAACTGGACTGGGGAATGAGCAGTTCTTC.

This chain links TRBV20-1 with TRBJ2-2, with D possibly being TRBD1 (6 bases). Trimming stripped 7 bases from V and 7 bases from J, with 19 bases between. CDR3 length: 14 amino acids. Germline values: CDR1 DFQATT, CDR2 SNEGSKA (reference sequence). The CDR3 here is CSVRRGKSSGELFF. CDR3 DNA sequence: TGCAGTGTTCGAAGGGGGAAGAGCAGCGGGGAGCTGTTTTTT.

This clonotype has just a few counts. The chain carries TRBV19 and TRBJ1-1; D not certain. This CDR3 is built from 13 residues. In germline, CDR1 is LNHDA, CDR2 SQIVND (reference sequence). Trimming took 3 bases from V and 7 from J, leaving 12 bases between them. This CDR3 reads CASSIRTRGEAFF. CDR3 nucleotide sequence: TGTGCCAGTAGTATTCGCACACGGGGTGAAGCTTTCTTT.

This chain joins TRBV5-1 and TRBJ2-1; TRBD2 matches 7 bases. The CDR3 spans 14 residues. The germline V gene encodes CDR1 SGHRS and CDR2 YFSETQ. V lost 6 bases and J lost 8; bases outside the gene matches: 11. The CDR3 loop is CASTNGRSSYEQFF. Here the CDR3 DNA reads TGCGCCAGCACGAACGGGAGGTCTTCTTATGAGCAGTTCTTC. Full variable domain (missing parts from reference TRBV5-1 and TRBJ2-1): KAGVTQTPRYLIKTRGQQVTLSCSPISGHRSVSWYQQTPGQGLQFLFEYFSETQRNKGNFPGRFSGRQFSNSRSEMNVSTLELGDSALYLCASTNGRSSYEQFFGPGTRLTVL.

The V call is TRBV30, the J call TRBJ2-1; D is ambiguous. The CDR3 sequence is 14 residues long. V was clipped by 0 bases and J by 10 bases, with 16 bases between them. Germline lookup yields CDR1 GTSNPN and CDR2 SVGIG (reference sequence). Here the CDR3 reads CAWSVRVLESEQFF. The CDR3 bases are TGTGCCTGGAGTGTACGGGTGTTGGAGAGCGAGCAGTTCTTC.

The chain is built from TRBV4-3 and TRBJ2-7, with TRBD2 matching 8 bases. V shed 5 bases, J shed 6 bases, and the junction held 9 bases outside the gene matches. Germline CDR1 reads LGHNA; CDR2 reads YSLEER. The CDR3 spans 14 residues. In DNA, the CDR3 is TGCGCCAGCAGCTATTTAGCGGGACCCTTCGAGCAGTACTTC. It encodes CASSYLAGPFEQYF.

This clonotype turned up a few times. V usage is TRBV15 and J usage is TRBJ2-1; the D gene is possibly TRBD2 (6 bases). CDR1 LNHNV and CDR2 YYDKDF come from the germline V gene (reference sequence). With 0 bases removed from V and 6 bases from J, the gap between germline ends came to 9 bases. This CDR3 has 14 residues. The chain's CDR3 is CATSRDPSANEQFF. DNA for the CDR3: TGTGCCACCAGCAGAGATCCTAGCGCCAATGAGCAGTTCTTC.

The chain employs TRBV10-3 and TRBJ1-2; D ambiguous. V dropped 4 bases and J dropped 1 base, with 7 bases sitting between them. Germline V gives CDR1 ENHRY, CDR2 SYGVKD. This CDR3 comprises 13 residues. The CDR3 protein is CAISAQSNYGYTF. CDR3 bases: TGTGCCATCAGTGCTCAGAGTAACTATGGCTACACCTTC.

V gene TRBV7-9 combines with J gene TRBJ2-1, with 9 bases fitting TRBD2. The CDR3 length is 15 residues. V was pared by 4 bases and J by 5 bases, with 6 bases of the junction left unmatched. The germline gives CDR1 SEHNR, CDR2 FQNEAQ (reference sequence). This CDR3 is CASSSLAGVNNEQFF. The DNA of the CDR3 is TGTGCCAGCAGCTCCTTAGCGGGGGTTAACAATGAGCAGTTCTTC.

This clonotype showed up just a few times. The J gene is TRBJ1-1, the V gene TRBV3-1; D remains unclear. Trimming took 1 base from V and 5 from J, leaving 8 bases between them. The CDR3 extends over 13 amino acids. Germline V gene sequence: CDR1 LGHDT, CDR2 YNNKEL (reference sequence). The CDR3 DNA sequence: TGTGCCAGCAGCCAAGGAGGAGGGACTGAAGCTTTCTTT. Its protein product is CASSQGGGTEAFF.

The chain combines TRBV5-8 with TRBJ1-5; unclear D gene. The germline V gene encodes CDR1 SGHTS and CDR2 YDEGEE. The CDR3 extends over 12 amino acids. The V end was cut by 3 bases, the J end by 6 bases, with 7 bases between. CDR3 protein: CASSWDAQPQHF. DNA for the CDR3: TGTGCCAGCAGCTGGGATGCTCAGCCCCAGCATTTT. Full variable domain (remainder filled in from reference TRBV5-8 and TRBJ1-5): EAGVTQSPTHLIKTRGQQATLRCSPISGHTSVYWYQQALGLGLQFLLWYDEGEERNRGNFPPRFSGRQFPNYSSELNVNALELEDSALYLCASSWDAQPQHFGDGTRLSIL.

This chain connects TRBV24-1 to TRBJ2-4; no firm D call. Per the germline V gene, CDR1 is KGHDR and CDR2 is SFDVKD. This CDR3 region has 11 residues. V was pared by 6 bases and J by 8 bases, with 7 bases between. The CDR3 DNA reads TGTGCCACCAGTCGGTACGACATTCAGTACTTC. This codes for CATSRYDIQYF.

This clonotype has more than one count but fewer than ten. V and J are TRBV20-1 and TRBJ2-2, with 11 bases identical to TRBD1. The trim removed 6 bases at V and 4 bases at J, leaving 10 bases unmatched. From germline, CDR1 is DFQATT and CDR2 SNEGSKA (reference sequence). The CDR3 length is 16 residues. CDR3 coding DNA: TGCAGTGCCCCGGACAGGGGGCGACGAAGCACCGGGGAGCTGTTTTTT. Translated: CSAPDRGRRSTGELFF.

This clonotype has just a few counts. This chain links TRBV5-6 with TRBJ2-3; TRBD2 aligns across 11 bases. Germline CDR1 and CDR2: SGHDT and YYEEEE. This CDR3 region has 18 residues. The ends lost 2 bases at V and 1 base at J; junction bases unmatched: 9. This chain's CDR3 is CASSFTSGGNSRTDTQYF. The CDR3 region has the DNA TGTGCCAGCAGCTTTACTAGCGGGGGAAACTCCCGCACAGATACGCAGTATTTT. The whole variable domain, remainder taken from reference TRBV5-6 and TRBJ2-3, is DAGVTQSPTHLIKTRGQQVTLRCSPKSGHDTVSWYQQALGQGPQFIFQYYEEEERQRGNFPDRFSGHQFPNYSSELNVNALLLGDSALYLCASSFTSGGNSRTDTQYFGPGTRLTVL.

The chain's CDR3 is CASSVDGGFRSYEQYF. CDR3 coding DNA: TGTGCCAGCAGCGTAGACGGCGGGTTCCGCTCCTACGAGCAGTACTTC. The V gene is TRBV9, the J gene TRBJ2-7; weak D call: TRBD2 (5 bases). The CDR3 sequence is 16 residues long. The V gene lost 0 bases and the J gene lost 0 bases, with 13 bases spanning the gap. Per germline, CDR1 SGDLS and CDR2 YYNGEE.

This clonotype appeared a few times. The gene calls are TRBV9 and TRBJ2-1; 10 bases match TRBD2. The germline gives CDR1 SGDLS, CDR2 YYNGEE. Germline trimming cut 2 bases from V and 7 bases from J; bases unmatched to any gene: 6. The CDR3 has 15 residues. Here the CDR3 DNA reads TGTGCCAGCAGCGTTGGGAAGCGGGAGGGTAATGAGCAGTTCTTC. Protein product: CASSVGKREGNEQFF.

This chain uses TRBV12-3 or TRBV12-4 with TRBJ1-3; no definite D call. With 3 bases removed from V and 0 bases from J, the gap between germline ends came to 6 bases. The CDR3 totals 14 residues. The CDR3 DNA reads as TGTGCCAGCAGTTTCGGGAACTCTGGAAACACCATATATTTT. Protein: CASSFGNSGNTIYF.

The rearrangement joins TRBV28 to TRBJ2-3, with 7 bases that match TRBD1. V trimming: 5 bases; J trimming: 5 bases; junction bases outside the gene matches: 10. The CDR3 loop spans 15 amino acids. Looked up from germline, CDR1 is MDHEN and CDR2 is SYDVKM. CDR3 nucleotide sequence: TGTGCCAGCAGTCACAGGGGCCCCATAGGAGATACGCAGTATTTT. This encodes CASSHRGPIGDTQYF.

DNA of the CDR3: TGTGCCAGCAGCTTGACACAGGGGATGGAGACCCAGTACTTC. Its protein product is CASSLTQGMETQYF. The V gene is TRBV5-6, the J gene TRBJ2-5; TRBD1 agrees at 7 bases. The CDR3 has 14 residues. The germline V gene has CDR1 SGHDT and CDR2 YYEEEE. With 1 base clipped from V and 5 bases from J, the junction kept 5 bases outside the gene matches.

Of note for this clonotype: The DNA is left out, because the CDR3 cannot be placed on it with certainty; the CDR3 is given as TCRdb lists it. The genes are TRBV24-1 and TRBJ2-1; the D segment call TRBD1 is taken from the table without a DNA check. The CDR3 length equals 13 residues, ends included. The germline V gene encodes CDR1 KGHDR and CDR2 SFDVKD. The CDR3: CATSVPGMEEQFF.

This chain connects TRBV11-2 to TRBJ2-3; D ambiguous. Trimming left V 1 base short and J 0 bases short, with 11 bases between. Germline CDR1 SGHAT, CDR2 FQNNGV. CDR3 size: 16 residues. CDR3: CASSLVLTSSTDTQYF. The CDR3 bases are TGTGCCAGCAGCTTAGTCCTCACATCTAGCACAGATACGCAGTATTTT.

This clonotype was seen repeatedly, ten times or more. The gene calls are TRBV6-5 and TRBJ2-5; weak D call: TRBD1 (5 bases). The CDR3 extends over 16 amino acids. Per germline, CDR1 MNHEY and CDR2 SVGAGI. Trimming took off 4 bases at V and 7 bases at J, with 22 bases between the two ends. Here the CDR3 DNA reads TGTGCCAGCAGTTCGCTGCAGGGTACAATAATATGGACCCAGTACTTC. Its protein product is CASSSLQGTIIWTQYF.